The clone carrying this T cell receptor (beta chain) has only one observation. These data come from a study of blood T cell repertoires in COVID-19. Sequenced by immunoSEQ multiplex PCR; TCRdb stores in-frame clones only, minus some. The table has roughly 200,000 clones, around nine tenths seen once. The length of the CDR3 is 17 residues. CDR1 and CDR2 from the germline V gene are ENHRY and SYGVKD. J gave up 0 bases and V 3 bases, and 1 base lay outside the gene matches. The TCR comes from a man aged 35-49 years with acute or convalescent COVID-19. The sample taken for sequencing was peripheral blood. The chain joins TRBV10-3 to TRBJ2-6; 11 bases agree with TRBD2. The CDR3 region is CAISDSGGASGANVLTF. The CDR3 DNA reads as TGTGCCATCAGTGATAGCGGGGGGGCCTCTGGGGCCAACGTCCTGACTTTC.